The clone carrying this T cell receptor (beta chain) was seen more than once but under ten times. Naive CD4+ T cells were purified with Tregs depleted by CD25. TCRdb redid the calling of the 5' RACE reads with MiXCR, one entry per CDR3 protein. Of tens of thousands of distinct CDR3 sequences listed, 15% to 20% were seen once; the top ten hold around 2%. The clonotype was recovered from a female donor with breast cancer. The sample taken for sequencing was naive CD4+ T cells sorted from blood. Subset of the sample: naive CD4+ T cells, CD4+CD45RA+CD25-.

CDR3 sequence (DNA): TGTGCCAGCAGCTGGGAGGGGAGGACCGGGGAGCTGTTTTTT. Translation gives CASSWEGRTGELFF. V and J are TRBV7-2 and TRBJ2-2, with 7 bases identical to TRBD2. Germline V lookup: CDR1 SGHTA, CDR2 FQGNSA. The trim removed 4 bases at V and 5 bases at J, leaving 4 bases unmatched. The CDR3 is made up of 14 amino acids.